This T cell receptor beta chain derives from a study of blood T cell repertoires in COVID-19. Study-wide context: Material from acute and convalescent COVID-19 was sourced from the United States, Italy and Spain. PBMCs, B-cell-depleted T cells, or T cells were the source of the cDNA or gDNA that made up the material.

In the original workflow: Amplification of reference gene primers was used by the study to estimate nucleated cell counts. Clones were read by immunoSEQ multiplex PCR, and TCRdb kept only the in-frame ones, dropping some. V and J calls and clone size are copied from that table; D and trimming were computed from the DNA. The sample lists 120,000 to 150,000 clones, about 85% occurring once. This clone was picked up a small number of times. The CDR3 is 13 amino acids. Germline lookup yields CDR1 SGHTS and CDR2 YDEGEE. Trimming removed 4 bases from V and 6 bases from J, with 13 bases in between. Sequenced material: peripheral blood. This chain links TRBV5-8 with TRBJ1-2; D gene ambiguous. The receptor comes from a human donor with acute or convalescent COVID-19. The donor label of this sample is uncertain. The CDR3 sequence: CASSHEGGNGYTF. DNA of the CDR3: TGTGCCAGCAGCCATGAGGGAGGGAATGGCTACACCTTC.